A selection of T cell receptor beta chains follows, all from one sample in a study of response to subunit inactivated influenza vaccine. TCRdb reprocessed the RT-PCR reads via MiXCR and lists one record per CDR3 protein. The sample lists 500,000 to 550,000 distinct CDR3 sequences, approximately 20% occurring once. This same sample was also part of a study on T cells expressing NK-cell markers.

Sequencing used CD4+ T cells sorted from PBMCs, obtained roughly 12 days after vaccination. The receptors derive from a man aged 50-60 years who received an inactivated influenza vaccine. Each CDR3 is given with its conserved first and last residue. The order of the fields is V gene, D gene, J gene, CDR3 protein. A D gene is named only where the DNA matches it firmly.

V: TRBV24-1; D: .; J: TRBJ2-7; CDR3: CATSERASREQYF
V: TRBV5-6; D: TRBD1; J: TRBJ2-1; CDR3: CASSSVRDSSYNEQFF
V: TRBV20-1; D: TRBD1; J: TRBJ2-7; CDR3: CSASKGQGARNEQYF
V: TRBV9; D: TRBD2; J: TRBJ2-2; CDR3: CASSKGPLAGATGELFF
V: TRBV2; D: .; J: TRBJ2-2; CDR3: CASSDDRNTGELFF
V: TRBV11-2; D: .; J: TRBJ2-1; CDR3: CASSFSRRGSYNEQFF
V: TRBV4-3; D: .; J: TRBJ2-1; CDR3: CASSQGASERNEQFF
V: TRBV28; D: .; J: TRBJ1-2; CDR3: CASSRQPLTATYGGYTF
V: TRBV10-3; D: .; J: TRBJ1-5; CDR3: CAISEYQGLNQPQHF
V: TRBV11-2; D: .; J: TRBJ2-5; CDR3: CASSLDRAGRETQYF
V: TRBV4-1; D: .; J: TRBJ2-2; CDR3: CASSQFPVGGRVSLTGELFF
V: TRBV6-5; D: TRBD2; J: TRBJ2-2; CDR3: CASNLAGGPPGELFF
V: TRBV12-3/TRBV12-4; D: .; J: TRBJ2-1; CDR3: CASSTRVSSYNEQFF
V: TRBV18; D: TRBD1; J: TRBJ1-1; CDR3: CASSPPSGGRNTEAFF
V: TRBV20-1; D: TRBD2; J: TRBJ2-3; CDR3: CSAPRLRLAGVPDTQYF
V: TRBV20-1; D: .; J: TRBJ2-3; CDR3: CSASFGGDSTDTQYF
V: TRBV7-9; D: .; J: TRBJ1-2; CDR3: CASSLGTGGGYTF
V: TRBV10-3; D: TRBD2; J: TRBJ2-1; CDR3: CAIASGGNNEQFF
V: TRBV29-1; D: .; J: TRBJ1-2; CDR3: CSASPSAYGYTF
V: TRBV2; D: .; J: TRBJ2-3; CDR3: CASSGDGISTDTQYF
V: TRBV25-1; D: TRBD2; J: TRBJ2-1; CDR3: CASSETSGKNYNEQFF
V: TRBV29-1; D: TRBD1; J: TRBJ2-2; CDR3: CSAQTGANTGELFF
V: TRBV27; D: TRBD2; J: TRBJ2-2; CDR3: CASSSRGTSVTGELFF
V: TRBV6-5; D: .; J: TRBJ1-6; CDR3: CASSYSAQGRSPLHF
V: TRBV19; D: TRBD1; J: TRBJ2-7; CDR3: CASSIAGQGSEQYF
V: TRBV12-3/TRBV12-4; D: .; J: TRBJ1-3; CDR3: CASSPGAYSGNTIYF
V: TRBV7-4; D: .; J: TRBJ2-4; CDR3: CASSLARSPLAKNIQYF
V: TRBV7-2; D: .; J: TRBJ2-7; CDR3: CASSLDSASGREQYF
V: TRBV5-1; D: TRBD1; J: TRBJ1-4; CDR3: CASRTGGEGEKLFF
V: TRBV20-1; D: TRBD1; J: TRBJ1-2; CDR3: CSARGGTAVGYTF
V: TRBV5-1; D: TRBD2; J: TRBJ2-7; CDR3: CASSLAPSGSSEQYF
V: TRBV4-3; D: .; J: TRBJ1-6; CDR3: CASSQDHRNSPLHF
V: TRBV18; D: .; J: TRBJ2-7; CDR3: CASSPPGGNYEQYF
V: TRBV7-2; D: .; J: TRBJ1-5; CDR3: CASSLGDLSNQPQHF
V: TRBV5-1; D: TRBD1; J: TRBJ1-2; CDR3: CASSRGQDYGYTF
V: TRBV10-3; D: TRBD1; J: TRBJ2-3; CDR3: CAISDRQGKRFSTDTQYF
V: TRBV7-9; D: TRBD1; J: TRBJ2-6; CDR3: CASSPKVRGPGANVLTF
V: TRBV3-1; D: .; J: TRBJ2-1; CDR3: CASSQQGGEQFF
V: TRBV5-1; D: .; J: TRBJ2-5; CDR3: CASRTGNKETQYF
V: TRBV20-1; D: .; J: TRBJ1-2; CDR3: CSVAGAGNYGYTF
V: TRBV11-3; D: .; J: TRBJ2-3; CDR3: CASSLDSRDTQYF
V: TRBV3-1; D: .; J: TRBJ2-1; CDR3: CASSQSQVRIGNEQFF
V: TRBV7-6; D: .; J: TRBJ2-1; CDR3: CATRKAPNSYNEQFF
V: TRBV11-2; D: .; J: TRBJ2-5; CDR3: CASTRGETQYF
V: TRBV11-2; D: TRBD1; J: TRBJ1-5; CDR3: CASSRDRDQPQHF
V: TRBV5-1; D: .; J: TRBJ2-7; CDR3: CASSLGGVGSYEQYF
V: TRBV6-5; D: TRBD2; J: TRBJ2-1; CDR3: CASRYPSSGRKVEQFF
V: TRBV20-1; D: .; J: TRBJ2-2; CDR3: CSARSSGIDTGELFF
V: TRBV20-1; D: .; J: TRBJ2-7; CDR3: CSAQNTLRGASQKGEQYF
V: TRBV5-1; D: .; J: TRBJ2-7; CDR3: CASSLIKGGQAYEQYF
V: TRBV14; D: TRBD1; J: TRBJ2-4; CDR3: CASSLTADRAGNIQYF
V: TRBV29-1; D: .; J: TRBJ2-5; CDR3: CSVAGTTYQETQYF
V: TRBV11-2; D: TRBD2; J: TRBJ2-5; CDR3: CASSLGGTGSGGTQYF
V: TRBV6-2/TRBV6-3; D: .; J: TRBJ1-5; CDR3: CASRPTRRVRDNQPQHF
V: TRBV20-1; D: TRBD2; J: TRBJ2-1; CDR3: CSASVLAGAEGEQFF